The 21 T cell receptor beta chains listed next were all sequenced from one sample in a study of identical twins. MiXCR was run by TCRdb on the 5' RACE reads, yielding one entry per CDR3 protein. This table holds a few hundred thousand distinct CDR3 sequences, more than 8% found once. The same sample was also used in a study of yellow fever vaccine responses in identical twins.

The sequenced material came from CD8+ T cells sorted from blood. The receptor source for this set is a woman younger than 30 in good health.

The CDR3 sequence: CSARDTGQGFNTGELFF. CDR3 in DNA: TGCAGTGCTAGAGATACAGGGCAGGGATTTAACACCGGGGAGCTGTTTTTT. The chain carries TRBV20-1 and TRBJ2-2; possible D gene TRBD1, 6 bases. The germline V and J ends were trimmed by 0 bases and 2 bases, with 16 bases remaining between them. The length of the CDR3 is 17 residues. Germline V lookup: CDR1 DFQATT, CDR2 SNEGSKA (reference sequence).

This chain links TRBV29-1 with TRBJ2-7; D might be TRBD1 (5 bases). This CDR3 has 12 residues. CDR1 is SQVTM, CDR2 ANQGSEA, per germline. V shed 8 bases and J shed 0 bases, with 11 bases lying between them. For the CDR3, the DNA is TGCAGCCCAGGGCGAGGCTCCTACGAGCAGTACTTC. The encoded protein is CSPGRGSYEQYF.

This clonotype was detected ten times or more. The rearrangement links TRBV29-1 to TRBJ2-7; D might be TRBD1 (6 bases). Trimming left V 4 bases short and J 1 base short, with 11 bases between. The CDR3 loop spans 13 amino acids. The germline CDR1 and CDR2 sequences are SQVTM and ANQGSEA. The CDR3 coding sequence is TGCAGCGTTGTCCCGGACAGATCCTACGAGCAGTACTTC. Translation: CSVVPDRSYEQYF.

This clonotype has at least ten counts. This chain uses TRBV21-1 with TRBJ2-3; the D call TRBD1 from the table was never checked on the DNA. TRBV21-1 is a pseudogene locus. The CDR3 loop spans 14 amino acids. The CDR3 region has the DNA TGTGCCAGCAGTAGGGGTTGGTACACAGATACGCAGTATTTT. Protein product: CASSRGWYTDTQYF.

This clonotype was picked up many times. The V call is TRBV6-5, the J call TRBJ2-5; 11 nucleotides line up with TRBD2. With V trimmed by 4 bases and J by 5 bases, 12 bases remained unmatched. Germline V gives CDR1 MNHEY, CDR2 SVGAGI. The length of the CDR3 is 17 residues. CDR3 in DNA: TGTGCCAGCAGTTCCTATAGCGGGAGGGCCTTGGAGGAGACCCAGTACTTC. Translated, it gives CASSSYSGRALEETQYF.

The gene calls are TRBV14 and TRBJ2-1, with 7 bases aligning to TRBD2. With V trimmed by 4 bases and J by 3 bases, 6 bases remained unmatched. Germline lookup yields CDR1 SGHDN and CDR2 FVKESK. This CDR3 has 15 residues. The CDR3 bases are TGTGCCAGCAGCCGACCTGGGGACTACTACAATGAGCAGTTCTTC. Its translation: CASSRPGDYYNEQFF.

This clonotype was seen a handful of times. The chain employs TRBV6-2 or TRBV6-3 and TRBJ2-2, with TRBD2 matching 12 bases. This CDR3 region has 18 residues. The germline V gene encodes CDR1 MNHEY and CDR2 SVGEGT. V gave up 0 bases and J gave up 5 bases; unmatched junction bases: 7. CDR3 nucleotide sequence: TGTGCCAGCAGTTACTCCCCGGGACTAGCGGGTAGAACCGGGGAGCTGTTTTTT. Residues: CASSYSPGLAGRTGELFF.

This rearrangement joins TRBV5-6 to TRBJ2-2; D call uncertain. CDR1 SGHDT and CDR2 YYEEEE come from the germline V gene. The CDR3 runs 11 residues. V lost 1 base to trimming and J lost 7 bases, with 2 bases between them. Here the CDR3 DNA reads TGTGCCAGCAGCTTGTACGGGGAGCTGTTTTTT. This translates into CASSLYGELFF.

In its sample, this clonotype was seen many times. One end of the junction varies from germline; a read error may be responsible. The chain links TRBV20-1 to TRBJ2-1; D is perhaps TRBD1 or TRBD2 (5 bases each). This CDR3 spans 14 amino acids. Germline CDR1 DFQATT, CDR2 SNEGSKA (reference sequence). The CDR3 DNA reads TGCAGTGCAAGAGGGACGGAAGCCTACAATGAGCAGTTCTTC. As protein: CSARGTEAYNEQFF.

This chain joins TRBV7-8 and TRBJ2-5; D call uncertain. This CDR3 region has 15 residues. Trimming shortened V by 2 bases and J by 0 bases, and 10 bases separated the two germline ends. Germline-derived CDR1 and CDR2 are SGHVS and FQNEAQ. The CDR3 spells CASSLFKADQETQYF. CDR3 nucleotides: TGTGCCAGCAGCTTATTTAAGGCGGACCAAGAGACCCAGTACTTC.

This clonotype occurred a few times. The gene calls are TRBV3-1 and TRBJ2-1; 8 bases align to TRBD2. From germline, CDR1 is LGHDT and CDR2 YNNKEL (reference sequence). V lost 2 bases, J lost 3 bases, and 3 bases stayed unmatched. The CDR3 is 15 amino acids. The CDR3 protein is CASSQTSGFYNEQFF. The CDR3 bases are TGTGCCAGCAGCCAAACTAGCGGTTTCTACAATGAGCAGTTCTTC.

This clonotype occurred many times. The chain combines TRBV2 with TRBJ2-3, with D possibly matching TRBD1 (6 bases). Per the germline V gene, CDR1 is SNHLY and CDR2 is FYNNEI. This CDR3 comprises 15 residues. The V end was cut by 3 bases, the J end by 0 bases, with 10 bases between. CDR3 DNA sequence: TGTGCCAGCAGTGATGGGACAACTAGCACAGATACGCAGTATTTT. This encodes CASSDGTTSTDTQYF.

V is TRBV5-1 and J is TRBJ2-7; D could derive from TRBD1 or TRBD2 (5 bases each). The ends were cut back, 1 base at V and 1 base at J, with 12 bases in the middle. Germline V gene data show CDR1 as SGHRS and CDR2 as YFSETQ. This CDR3 has 15 amino acids. For the CDR3, the DNA is TGCGCCAGCAGCTTGACGGGGCACCTATCCTACGAGCAGTACTTC. It specifies CASSLTGHLSYEQYF.

This clonotype was counted a few times. J is TRBJ1-4 and V is TRBV19; D unclear. V lost 7 bases and J lost 6, with 6 bases in between. Germline CDR1 is LNHDA and CDR2 is SQIVND (reference sequence). This CDR3 has 11 residues. The DNA for the CDR3 is TGTGCCAGTACCTCTTATGAAAAACTGTTTTTT. Encoded protein: CASTSYEKLFF.

This clonotype was found a few times. The chain is built from TRBV5-1 and TRBJ1-4; no firm D call. The CDR3 spans 16 residues. The germline gives CDR1 SGHRS, CDR2 YFSETQ. Deletions cut 4 bases from V and 2 bases from J, with 15 bases between. The CDR3 sequence: CASSLAIIDTNEKLFF. CDR3 coding DNA: TGCGCCAGCAGCCTCGCTATTATTGACACTAATGAAAAACTGTTTTTT.

This clonotype was seen only a few times. The V and J genes are TRBV20-1 and TRBJ2-7; D possibly matches TRBD1 or TRBD2 (5 bases each). V lost 6 bases, J lost 0 bases, and 18 bases lay in between. The germline V gene encodes CDR1 DFQATT and CDR2 SNEGSKA (reference sequence). The CDR3 has 15 amino acids. As DNA, the CDR3 is TGCAGTGCCTTACCTCGGGGCATCAGCTCCTACGAGCAGTACTTC. Protein sequence: CSALPRGISSYEQYF.

There are a few counts of this clonotype. The rearrangement joins TRBV24-1 to TRBJ2-1, with 7 bases matching TRBD1. CDR1 KGHDR and CDR2 SFDVKD come from the germline V gene. After removal of 6 bases from V and 7 bases from J, the junction contained 2 bases not matched to a gene. The CDR3 runs to 12 residues. In DNA form, the CDR3 reads TGTGCCACCAGTCTACAGGGGAATGAGCAGTTCTTC. Protein: CATSLQGNEQFF.

This chain links TRBV5-6 with TRBJ2-3, with 12 bases fitting TRBD2. The CDR3 contains 19 residues. CDR1 and CDR2 from the germline V gene are SGHDT and YYEEEE. The V and J ends lost 1 base and 5 bases, in that order; junction bases with no gene match: 14. This CDR3 reads CASSLKVQLAGGPGDTQYF. Here the CDR3 DNA reads TGTGCCAGCAGCTTGAAGGTTCAGCTAGCGGGAGGGCCAGGAGATACGCAGTATTTT. The whole variable domain, remainder taken from reference TRBV5-6 and TRBJ2-3, is DAGVTQSPTHLIKTRGQQVTLRCSPKSGHDTVSWYQQALGQGPQFIFQYYEEEERQRGNFPDRFSGHQFPNYSSELNVNALLLGDSALYLCASSLKVQLAGGPGDTQYFGPGTRLTVL.

The V call is TRBV7-9, the J call TRBJ2-3; D tentatively fits TRBD1 or TRBD2 (5 bases each). V shed 4 bases and J shed 5 bases, with 16 bases lying between them. The CDR3 length is 15 residues. The germline gives CDR1 SEHNR, CDR2 FQNEAQ (reference sequence). The CDR3 loop reads CASSSLEDGGDTQYF. CDR3 coding DNA: TGTGCCAGCAGCTCCCTCGAGGATGGGGGAGATACGCAGTATTTT.

The chain combines TRBV7-2 with TRBJ2-1, with 8 bases aligning to TRBD2. V dropped 3 bases and J dropped 4; count of bases not matched to a gene: 5. CDR1 SGHTA and CDR2 FQGNSA come from the germline V gene. The CDR3 has 15 residues. The CDR3 bases are TGTGCCAGCAGCTTGGGTGGCGGGGGGTACAATGAGCAGTTCTTC. Protein sequence: CASSLGGGGYNEQFF.

The sample holds a few counts of this clonotype. The chain carries TRBV14 and TRBJ2-7; tentative D call: TRBD2 (6 bases). The germline V gene encodes CDR1 SGHDN and CDR2 FVKESK. V lost 2 bases, J lost 5 bases, and 19 bases lay in between. The CDR3 is 16 amino acids. The CDR3 DNA is TGTGCCAGCAGCCAATTTGACGGGACTTTCCGTCACGAGCAGTACTTC. It encodes CASSQFDGTFRHEQYF.